This is a list of T cell receptor beta chains from one sample in a study of blood T cell repertoires in COVID-19. The method was immunoSEQ multiplex PCR; TCRdb's version includes in-frame clones alone and lacks a portion of them. The sample yields some 130,000 clones, roughly 78% seen once. Sequencing was performed on peripheral blood. Receptors were obtained from a man in his 60s with acute or convalescent COVID-19. Each CDR3 is given with its conserved first and last residue. The D gene is left open where the match is weak.

v_call	d_call	j_call	cdr3_aa	cdr3_nt
TRBV27	.	TRBJ1-4	CASSLGGAVKKLFF	TGTGCCAGCAGTTTAGGGGGGGCCGTAAAAAAACTGTTTTTT
TRBV24-1	.	TRBJ2-2	CATSGAGITGELFF	TGTGCCACCAGTGGGGCGGGAATCACCGGGGAGCTGTTTTTT
TRBV24-1	.	TRBJ2-1	CATSDPTGPTGYNEQFF	TGTGCCACCAGTGACCCTACAGGGCCCACTGGATACAATGAGCAGTTCTTC
TRBV9	TRBD1	TRBJ1-2	CASSSPDRGLGYTF	TGTGCCAGCAGCTCCCCGGACAGGGGGCTTGGCTACACCTTC
TRBV20-1	TRBD2	TRBJ2-1	CSASPGGGNEQFF	TGCAGTGCTAGTCCGGGAGGAGGCAATGAGCAGTTCTTC
TRBV5-1	.	TRBJ1-1	CASKGESNTEAFF	TGCGCCAGCAAGGGGGAGTCGAACACTGAAGCTTTCTTT
TRBV19	.	TRBJ2-2	CASSIFGSRDSNTGELFF	TGTGCCAGTAGTATTTTCGGATCGCGGGACAGTAACACCGGGGAGCTGTTTTTT
TRBV28	.	TRBJ2-1	CASSPRGSGRYNEQFF	TGTGCCAGCAGTCCCAGAGGTAGCGGTAGATACAATGAGCAGTTCTTC
TRBV3-1/TRBV3-2	.	TRBJ2-7	CASSHDGSYEQYF	TGTGCCAGCAGCCACGACGGGTCCTACGAGCAGTACTTC
TRBV9	.	TRBJ1-1	CASSVGAGSKTEAFF	TGTGCCAGCAGCGTAGGAGCAGGGTCGAAAACTGAAGCTTTCTTT
TRBV24-1	TRBD1	TRBJ1-5	CATSSGTGARGSQPQHF	TGTGCCACCAGCTCCGGGACAGGGGCCCGGGGGAGTCAGCCCCAGCATTTT